The 6 T cell receptor beta chains below were found in one sample sequenced in a study of metastatic and nonmetastatic thyroid tumors (TCRdb year 2020). No treatment had been received by any patient before thyroid surgery. The library was made by PCR. The run used an Illumina HiSeq 4000. Starting from the raw public reads, TCRdb applied fastp trimming at Q25, assembled clones with MiXCR and retained in-frame beta chains. This sample lists 40,000 or so clones; about a sixth were detected once. Of the sample, 9.9% falls within the top ten clones. The material sequenced was tumor tissue. These receptors originate from a female donor with papillary thyroid cancer or a benign thyroid nodule (not recorded which). Some clones in this sample may be carry-over from other donors' samples.

This clone was observed many times. The rearrangement links TRBV30 to TRBJ2-6; 8 bases match TRBD1. The J segment lost 0 bases and the V segment lost 8 bases, leaving 15 bases of the junction unmatched. The germline V gene has CDR1 GTSNPN and CDR2 SVGIG (reference sequence). This CDR3 contains 18 residues. The CDR3 region has the DNA TGTGCCGTCCACCTCACTGGGACAGGATACTCTGGGGCCAACGTCCTGACTTTC. Its protein product is CAVHLTGTGYSGANVLTF.

In its sample, this clone was seen many times. The chain recombines TRBV4-3 with TRBJ2-1; a possible D gene is TRBD1 (5 bases). V was pared by 0 bases and J by 10 bases, with 16 bases between. The CDR3 extends over 15 amino acids. Germline assignment: CDR1 LGHNA and CDR2 YSLEER. As DNA, the CDR3 is TGCGCCAGCAGCCAAGATCCAGGGCCAGGCGTCGAGCAGTTCTTC. This codes for CASSQDPGPGVEQFF.

In its sample, this clone was seen a few times. Just one base apart from a much larger clone, this may be a read error. The rearrangement uses TRBV5-6 and TRBJ2-5, with 8 bases identical to TRBD1. The CDR3 spans 14 residues. The ends lost 7 bases at V and 5 bases at J; junction bases unmatched: 10. Germline CDR1 is SGHDT and CDR2 is YYEEEE. The chain's CDR3 is CASGAVTGAETQYF. The CDR3 nucleotides are TGTGCCAGCGGAGCCGTGACAGGGGCCGAGACCCAGTACTTC.

This clone was seen ten or more times. This chain connects TRBV29-1 to TRBJ2-7; a possible D gene is TRBD1 (6 bases). Trimming cost V 8 bases and J 3 bases, with 11 bases left between them. Looked up from germline, CDR1 is SQVTM and CDR2 is ANQGSEA. The CDR3 covers 11 residues. CDR3 nucleotide sequence: TGCAGCATCAGGACAGACTACGAGCAGTACTTC. Translating it yields CSIRTDYEQYF.

This clone was counted many times. J is TRBJ2-2 and V is TRBV12-3 or TRBV12-4, with 8 bases matching TRBD2. CDR3 length equals 17 residues. V lost 4 bases, J lost 3 bases, and 10 bases stayed unmatched. The CDR3 DNA follows: TGTGCCAGCAGTTCCATTAGCGGGATCTTGGACACCGGGGAGCTGTTTTTT. Amino acid sequence: CASSSISGILDTGELFF.

V usage is TRBV6-1 and J usage is TRBJ2-7, with 14 positions matching TRBD2. The germline CDR1 and CDR2 sequences are MNHNS and SASEGT. CDR3 length: 15 residues. The V and J ends lost 4 bases and 5 bases, in that order; junction bases with no gene match: 4. CDR3 DNA sequence: TGTGCCAGCAGTGCTGGGACTAGCGGGAGAGACGAGCAGTACGTC. Translating gives CASSAGTSGRDEQYV.